The next 3 T cell receptor beta chains were all read from a single sample in a study of blood T cell repertoires in COVID-19. Sequencing was performed with immunoSEQ multiplex PCR; in TCRdb, only in-frame clones are kept and a portion is missing. The profile shows about 220,000 clones, roughly 85% of them singletons. The sample comprised peripheral blood. Every receptor here comes from a woman between 70 and 85 years old with COVID-19, enrolled during active disease.

The chain recombines TRBV3-1 (or the pseudogene TRBV3-2) with TRBJ1-6, with D perhaps TRBD1 (6 bases). The CDR3 covers 16 residues. Per the germline V gene, CDR1 is LGHDT and CDR2 is YNNKEL (reference sequence). Trimming left V 1 base short and J 8 bases short, with 15 bases between. CDR3 DNA sequence: TGTGCCAGCAGCCAAGCCTCCGGGACATATGATTCACCCCTCCACTTT. This sequence encodes CASSQASGTYDSPLHF.

In its sample, this clone was seen a few times. This chain connects TRBV3-1 (or the pseudogene TRBV3-2) to TRBJ1-2; TRBD1 is a possible D gene (6 bases). V lost 4 bases to trimming and J lost 4 bases, with 13 bases between them. This CDR3 spans 14 amino acids. Per germline, CDR1 LGHDT and CDR2 YNNKEL (reference sequence). The DNA of the CDR3 is TGTGCCAGCAGCCCTTCGACAGGCCTCTATGGCTACACCTTC. This gives the protein CASSPSTGLYGYTF.

The chain has TRBV4-1 and TRBJ1-2, with a weak D call TRBD1 (6 bases). CDR3 size: 16 residues. The germline V and J ends were trimmed by 5 bases and 7 bases, with 23 bases remaining between them. Per the germline V gene, CDR1 is MGHRA and CDR2 is YSYEKL. Here the CDR3 reads CASSGILGAKPGGYTF. The DNA for the CDR3 is TGCGCCAGCAGCGGAATCTTGGGGGCCAAACCAGGTGGCTACACCTTC.